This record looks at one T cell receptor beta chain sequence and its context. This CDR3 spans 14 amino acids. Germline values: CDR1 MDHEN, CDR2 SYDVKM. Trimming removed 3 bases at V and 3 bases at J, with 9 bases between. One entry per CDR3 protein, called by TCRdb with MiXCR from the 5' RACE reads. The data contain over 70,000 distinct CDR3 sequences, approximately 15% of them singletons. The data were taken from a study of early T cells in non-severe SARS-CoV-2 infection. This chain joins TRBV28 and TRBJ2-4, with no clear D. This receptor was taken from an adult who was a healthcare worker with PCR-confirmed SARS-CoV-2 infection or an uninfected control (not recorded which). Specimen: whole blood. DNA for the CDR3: TGTGCCAGCAGTTTCAAGTGGGACAAAAACATTCAGTACTTC. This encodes CASSFKWDKNIQYF.